The present T cell receptor beta chain was sequenced within a study of blood T cell repertoires in COVID-19. Assay used: immunoSEQ multiplex PCR; TCRdb lists only in-frame clones, some missing. The sample includes more than 300,000 clones, about 90% of them seen just once. The sample was PBMCs or T cells enriched from blood (not recorded which). This receptor was taken from a man aged 35 to 55 in a cohort exposed to, infected with or recovered from COVID-19 (not recorded which).

The CDR3 sequence: CASSEDRGSTDTQYF. DNA of the CDR3: TGCGCCAGCAGCGAGGACAGGGGGAGCACAGATACGCAGTATTTT. The chain is built from TRBV10-1 and TRBJ2-3; 10 bases align to TRBD1. V dropped 6 bases and J dropped 0; count of bases not matched to a gene: 3. The CDR3 runs 15 residues. Germline lookup yields CDR1 WNHNN and CDR2 SYGVQD (reference sequence).